Below, one T cell receptor (beta chain) is given with its context. The CDR3 loop spans 12 amino acids. Trimming cost V 5 bases and J 3 bases, with 7 bases left between them. The V gene's germline CDR1 is SQVTM and CDR2 ANQGSEA. Unique molecular identifiers were used to barcode this TCRbeta library. Using its own MiXCR run on the PCR reads, TCRdb lists one record per CDR3 protein. This sample has about 500,000 distinct CDR3 sequences, with about 31% found just once. The data were taken from a study of T-cell reconstitution after alpha-beta-depleted transplantation in children. The V call is TRBV29-1, the J call TRBJ1-4; D not resolved. Source: PBMCs from the stem cell graft donor, taken from the stem cell graft. The TCR sequence derives from a human donor who donated a stem cell graft to a child with aplastic anemia. CDR3 protein: CSVRDANEKLFF. In DNA form, the CDR3 reads TGCAGCGTTCGGGATGCTAATGAAAAACTGTTTTTT.